This entry concerns a single T cell receptor (beta chain). Its target is not known. This CDR3 region has 13 residues. Germline V gene sequence: CDR1 PRHDT, CDR2 FYEKMQ (reference sequence). V was pared by 1 base and J by 4 bases, with 7 bases between. The record originates from a study of cytomegalovirus exposure and HLA in healthy donors. General study points: 87-base-pair reads could not separate some V segments, including TRBV6-2 and TRBV6-3.

13 Jbeta primers and 60 Vbeta primers were used for the PCR. The repertoire was sequenced with immunoSEQ multiplex PCR; TCRdb's copy has only in-frame clones and lacks some. This table has around 150,000 clones, about 80% appearing once. The sequence was collected from a young man in good health and CMV-seronegative. V and J are TRBV13 and TRBJ2-5, with no clear D. The sample taken for sequencing was PBMCs. CDR3 sequence: CASSLVHLETQYF. The CDR3 DNA follows: TGTGCCAGCAGCTTAGTTCATTTAGAGACCCAGTACTTC.